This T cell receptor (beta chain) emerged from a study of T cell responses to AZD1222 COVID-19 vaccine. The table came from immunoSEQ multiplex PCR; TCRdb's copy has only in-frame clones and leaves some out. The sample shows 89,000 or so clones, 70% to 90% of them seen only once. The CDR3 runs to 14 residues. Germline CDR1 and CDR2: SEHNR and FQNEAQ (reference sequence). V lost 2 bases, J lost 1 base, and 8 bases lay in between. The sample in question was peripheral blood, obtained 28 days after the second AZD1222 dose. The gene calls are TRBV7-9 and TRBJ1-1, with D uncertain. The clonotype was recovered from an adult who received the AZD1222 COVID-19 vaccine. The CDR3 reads CASSLLGRNTEAFF. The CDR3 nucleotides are TGTGCCAGCAGCTTACTGGGGAGGAACACTGAAGCTTTCTTT.